This T cell receptor beta chain was documented in a study of T cell repertoires in cytomegalovirus infection. Across the whole study: Selection of CMV epitopes for the study included recently identified HLA-C-restricted and well-studied HLA-B-restricted ones. An indication of both CMV infection and matching HLA type came from public TCR beta signatures. Points from the study as a whole: Carriers of CMV plus the relevant HLA were identified by cumulative public TCR beta family frequency. CMV-specific HLA-C-restricted TCR beta clonotypes dominated the ex vivo response.

The CDR3 covers 16 residues. Germline CDR1 reads SGHDT; CDR2 reads YYEEEE. V lost 0 bases to trimming and J lost 4 bases, with 16 bases between them. A remark on this clonotype: Its antigen is still unknown.

One entry per CDR3 protein, called by TCRdb with MiXCR from the reads. The table has approximately 590,000 distinct CDR3 sequences, around two fifths seen once; the top ten hold about half. The receptor was derived from a human donor in good health (CMV status not recorded). Some clones in this sample may be carry-over from other donors' samples. The sequencing here drew on cultured PBMCs, taken from culture after CMV antigen stimulation. This rearrangement joins TRBV5-6 to TRBJ1-1, with a possible D match to TRBD1 (5 bases). CDR3 region: CASSLGRGWRSTEAFF. The CDR3 DNA reads as TGTGCCAGCAGCTTGGGGCGGGGGTGGAGGAGCACTGAAGCTTTCTTT.